This passage covers 14 T cell receptor beta chains from one sample sequenced in a study of T cell changes during pregnancy in multiple sclerosis. The data were produced by immunoSEQ multiplex PCR, yet TCRdb's version contains in-frame clones alone and is incomplete. Here the sample spans tens of thousands of clones, roughly nine tenths being singletons. The sample consisted of CD8+ T cells from peripheral blood mononuclear cells, taken before pregnancy. Receptors originate from a female donor with multiple sclerosis, enrolled in a pregnancy study.

The rearrangement uses TRBV5-6 and TRBJ1-4; D unresolved. The germline V gene encodes CDR1 SGHDT and CDR2 YYEEEE. The CDR3 runs to 15 residues. Trimming stripped 6 bases from V and 1 base from J, with 13 bases between. CDR3 bases: TGTGCCAGCACCCTGGGGAGCCTAACTAATGAAAAACTGTTTTTT. Its translation is CASTLGSLTNEKLFF.

V usage is TRBV19 and J usage is TRBJ2-1, with D perhaps matching TRBD1 (6 bases). The CDR3 consists of 13 residues. V shed 5 bases and J shed 5 bases, with 10 bases lying between them. From germline, CDR1 is LNHDA and CDR2 SQIVND (reference sequence). The CDR3 loop reads CASSLTGDNEQFF. The CDR3 nucleotides read TGTGCCAGTAGTCTGACAGGAGACAATGAGCAGTTCTTC.

This clone has a single count. The rearrangement uses TRBV6-5 and TRBJ2-2; no clear D. Trimming took 6 bases from V and 6 from J, leaving 11 bases between them. This CDR3 has 13 residues. Germline CDR1 and CDR2: MNHEY and SVGAGI. The CDR3 bases are TGTGCCAGCAGCCCCCCTGGGCCCGGGGAGCTGTTTTTT. Residues: CASSPPGPGELFF.

V is TRBV15 and J is TRBJ2-7; D is perhaps TRBD2 (7 bases). Between the trimmed V and J ends, which lost 0 bases and 1 base, there was a span of 10 bases. There are 15 residues in the CDR3. CDR1 is LNHNV and CDR2 is YYDKDF in the germline V gene (reference sequence). The DNA for the CDR3 is TGTGCCACCAGCAGAGACCGGGGGGCTTCCTACGAGCAGTACTTC. It encodes CATSRDRGASYEQYF.

Here the CDR3 reads CASSLPPGQGGGELFF. CDR3 in DNA: TGTGCCAGCAGCTTACCCCCAGGCCAGGGGGGCGGGGAGCTGTTTTTT. The V and J genes are TRBV7-6 and TRBJ2-2; weak D call: TRBD1 (7 bases). The V gene's germline CDR1 is SGHVS and CDR2 FNYEAQ. CDR3 length equals 16 residues. Deletions cut 2 bases from V and 7 bases from J, with 17 bases between.

The V gene is TRBV7-9, the J gene TRBJ2-7, with 14 bases that match TRBD2. The CDR3 sequence is 15 residues long. Germline lookup yields CDR1 SEHNR and CDR2 FQNEAQ (reference sequence). J gave up 5 bases and V 5 bases, and 5 bases lay outside the gene matches. The CDR3: CASSVTSGGANEQYF. For the CDR3, the DNA is TGTGCCAGCAGCGTGACTAGCGGGGGGGCGAACGAGCAGTACTTC.

The chain recombines TRBV6-6 with TRBJ2-7; no clear D. Germline V CDR1 and CDR2: MNHNY, SVGAGI (reference sequence). Trimming stripped 6 bases from V and 2 bases from J, with 8 bases between. The CDR3 has 12 residues. CDR3 sequence: CASRTAAYEQYF. CDR3 nucleotides: TGTGCCAGCAGGACCGCGGCCTACGAGCAGTACTTC.

V and J are TRBV6-1 and TRBJ2-3; 12 nucleotides line up with TRBD2. V was pared by 4 bases and J by 4 bases, with 3 bases of the junction left unmatched. There are 15 residues in the CDR3. From germline, CDR1 is MNHNS and CDR2 SASEGT. CDR3 sequence (DNA): TGTGCCAGCAGTGGGCTAGCGGGGGGGCCAGATACGCAGTATTTT. Encoded protein: CASSGLAGGPDTQYF.

This chain joins TRBV7-2 and TRBJ2-7; tentative D call: TRBD1 (5 bases). From germline, CDR1 is SGHTA and CDR2 FQGNSA. The ends were cut back, 2 bases at V and 1 base at J, with 15 bases in the middle. This CDR3 is built from 16 residues. The DNA for the CDR3 is TGTGCCAGCAGCTTATGGGTGCAGGGAAGGTCCTACGAGCAGTACTTC. Its protein is CASSLWVQGRSYEQYF.

This chain uses TRBV12-5 with TRBJ1-2; a possible D gene is TRBD1 (6 bases). Germline lookup yields CDR1 LGHNT and CDR2 FRNRAP. Trimming left V 6 bases short and J 4 bases short, with 15 bases between. The CDR3 totals 14 residues. CDR3 DNA: TGTGCTAGTGGATGGGCAACAGGGAGCTATGGCTACACCTTC. Residues: CASGWATGSYGYTF.

This clone has just one count. Here the CDR3 reads CASMSPNEKLFF. CDR3 DNA sequence: TGTGCCAGCATGAGCCCGAATGAAAAACTGTTTTTT. The chain uses TRBV7-9 and TRBJ1-4, with no clear D. V lost 7 bases to trimming and J lost 5 bases, with 8 bases between them. This CDR3 spans 12 amino acids. From germline, CDR1 is SEHNR and CDR2 FQNEAQ (reference sequence).

This clone was picked up one time. This chain links TRBV4-2 with TRBJ2-3; 11 bases agree with TRBD2. The CDR3 consists of 16 residues. The germline V gene has CDR1 LGHNA and CDR2 YNFKEQ. V lost 3 bases to trimming and J lost 1 base; unmatched junction nucleotides: 3. The CDR3 sequence is CASSQLAGGGTDTQYF. The CDR3 nucleotides are TGTGCCAGCAGCCAGTTAGCGGGGGGGGGCACAGATACGCAGTATTTT.

The rearrangement links TRBV11-2 to TRBJ1-1; D is perhaps TRBD1 (5 bases). This CDR3 region has 13 residues. Germline V gives CDR1 SGHAT, CDR2 FQNNGV. V lost 5 bases to trimming and J lost 5 bases, with 12 bases between them. CDR3 region: CASSLREGTEAFF. The DNA of the CDR3 is TGTGCCAGCAGCCTCAGGGAGGGTACTGAAGCTTTCTTT.

The rearrangement links TRBV7-8 to TRBJ2-7; 7 nucleotides agree with TRBD2. V lost 1 base to trimming and J lost 2 bases; unmatched junction nucleotides: 8. The CDR3 sequence is 16 residues long. Germline assignment: CDR1 SGHVS and CDR2 FQNEAQ. CDR3 nucleotide sequence: TGTGCCAGCAGCTTAGTGGGGGGGAATTCCGCCTACGAGCAGTACTTC. Amino acids: CASSLVGGNSAYEQYF.